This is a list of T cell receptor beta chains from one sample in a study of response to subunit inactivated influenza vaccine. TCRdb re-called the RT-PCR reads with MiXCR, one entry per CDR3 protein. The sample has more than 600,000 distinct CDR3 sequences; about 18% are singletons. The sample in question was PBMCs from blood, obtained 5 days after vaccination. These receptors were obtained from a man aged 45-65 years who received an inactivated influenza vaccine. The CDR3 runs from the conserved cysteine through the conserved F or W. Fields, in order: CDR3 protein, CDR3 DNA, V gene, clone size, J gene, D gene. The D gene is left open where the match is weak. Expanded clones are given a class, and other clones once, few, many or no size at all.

CSARVAGVVTQYF	TGCAGTGCTAGGGTAGCGGGAGTCGTTACGCAGTATTTT	TRBV20-1	many	TRBJ2-3	TRBD2
CASKILAGVHNEQFF	TGTGCCAGCAAGATACTAGCGGGAGTCCACAATGAGCAGTTCTTC	TRBV6-5	.	TRBJ2-1	TRBD2
CASSSSHSGNTIYF	TGTGCCAGCAGCTCCAGTCACTCTGGAAACACCATATATTTT	TRBV5-5	.	TRBJ1-3	.
CASRGAGDTDTQYF	TGTGCCTCCCGGGGCGCGGGAGACACAGATACGCAGTATTTT	TRBV10-3	.	TRBJ2-3	TRBD2
CASSQDLRRTTNTGELFF	TGTGCCAGCAGCCAAGATTTAAGACGGACTACTAACACCGGGGAGCTGTTTTTT	TRBV4-2	few	TRBJ2-2	.
CASSPDSRPDTQYF	TGCGCCAGCAGTCCGGACAGCCGCCCAGATACGCAGTATTTT	TRBV5-1	many	TRBJ2-3	.
CASSNLGTQETQYF	TGTGCCAGCAGTAACCTAGGCACCCAAGAGACCCAGTACTTC	TRBV6-5	few	TRBJ2-5	.
CASSYYPPGWLVSGANVLTF	TGTGCCAGCAGTTACTACCCCCCAGGGTGGCTAGTCTCTGGGGCCAACGTCCTGACTTTC	TRBV6-2/TRBV6-3	many	TRBJ2-6	.
CASSQGDLSSYNEQFF	TGCGCCAGCAGCCAAGGGGATTTGAGCTCCTACAATGAGCAGTTCTTC	TRBV4-1	.	TRBJ2-1	.
CASSRDRPGSGANVLTF	TGCGCCAGCAGTAGGGACAGGCCAGGCTCTGGGGCCAACGTCCTGACTTTC	TRBV5-1	few	TRBJ2-6	TRBD1
CASSQHRGQGEKLFF	TGCGCCAGCAGCCAACACAGGGGGCAAGGAGAAAAACTGTTTTTT	TRBV4-1	.	TRBJ1-4	TRBD1